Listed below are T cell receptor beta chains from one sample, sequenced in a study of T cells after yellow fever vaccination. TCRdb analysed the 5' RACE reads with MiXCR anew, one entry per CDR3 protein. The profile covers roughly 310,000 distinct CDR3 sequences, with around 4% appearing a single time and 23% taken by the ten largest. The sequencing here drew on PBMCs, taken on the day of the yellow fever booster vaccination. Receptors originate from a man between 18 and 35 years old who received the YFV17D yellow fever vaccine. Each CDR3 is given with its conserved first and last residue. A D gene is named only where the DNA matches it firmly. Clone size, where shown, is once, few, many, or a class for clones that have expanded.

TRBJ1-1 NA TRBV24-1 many TGTGCCACCAGTGATTTGTGGCCGACGGGGAACACTGAAGCTTTCTTT CATSDLWPTGNTEAFF
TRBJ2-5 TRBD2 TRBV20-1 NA TGCAGTGCTAGACCCAAGCGGGGCCAAGAGACCCAGTACTTC CSARPKRGQETQYF
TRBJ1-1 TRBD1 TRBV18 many TGTGCCAGCTCACCACCAGAGGACAGGGAACATGAGGCTTTCTTT CASSPPEDREHEAFF
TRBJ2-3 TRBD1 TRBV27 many TGTGCCAGCAGTTTCTTGGGACAGGGTTGGCAAGATACGCAGTATTTT CASSFLGQGWQDTQYF
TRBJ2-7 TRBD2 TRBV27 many TGTGCCAGCAGTTCCGCGTTAGCGGGGGGCTACGAGCAGTACTTC CASSSALAGGYEQYF
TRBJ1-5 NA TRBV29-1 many TGCAGCGTTTCAGACAGTGATCAGCCCCAGCATTTT CSVSDSDQPQHF
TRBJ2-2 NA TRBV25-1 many TGTGCCAGCAGTGGGTCTTGGAGGACCGGGGAGCTGTTTTTT CASSGSWRTGELFF
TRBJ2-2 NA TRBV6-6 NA TGTGCCAGCTCTGCGGGGCTTACCGCGAACACCGGGGAGCTGTTTTTT CASSAGLTANTGELFF
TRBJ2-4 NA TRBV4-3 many TGCGCCAGCAGCCAAGTCGGGCCAGGCGAAAAAAACATTCAGTACTTC CASSQVGPGEKNIQYF
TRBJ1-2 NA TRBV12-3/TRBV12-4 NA TGTGCCAGCAGTTTAGCGCCCGGCAATCATGGCTACACCTTC CASSLAPGNHGYTF
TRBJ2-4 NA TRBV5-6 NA TGTGCCAGCAGCTTGGCCTCGCGGCTAGCCAAAAACATTCAGTACTTC CASSLASRLAKNIQYF
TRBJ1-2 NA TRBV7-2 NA TGTGCCAGCAGCCTCTCCAGGGACGATGGCTACACCTTC CASSLSRDDGYTF
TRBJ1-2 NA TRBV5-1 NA TGCGCCAGCAGCTTTAAGGCAGGGAGTCTCTATGGCTACACCTTC CASSFKAGSLYGYTF
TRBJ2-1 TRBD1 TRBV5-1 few TGCGCCAGCAGCTACCGGGACAGCTCCTACAATGAGCAGTTCTTC CASSYRDSSYNEQFF
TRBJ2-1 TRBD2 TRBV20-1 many TGCAGTGCTGACCCGGGACTAGCCCACAATGAGCAGTTCTTC CSADPGLAHNEQFF
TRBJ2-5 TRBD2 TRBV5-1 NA TGCGCCAGCAGCTTGGAACTAGCGGGGGGAGAGACCCAGTACTTC CASSLELAGGETQYF
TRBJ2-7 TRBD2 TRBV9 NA TGTGCCAGCAGCCCCCGGGACTATGTTCCCTACGAGCAGTACTTC CASSPRDYVPYEQYF
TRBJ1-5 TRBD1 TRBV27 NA TGTGCCAGCAGTTTAACTGGACAGGCAAAGGATCAGCCCCAGCATTTT CASSLTGQAKDQPQHF
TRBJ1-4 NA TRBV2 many TGTGCCAGCAGTGAAGTCGGCAGGGACGAAAAACTGTTTTTT CASSEVGRDEKLFF
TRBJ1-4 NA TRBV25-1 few TGTGCCAGCAGTGAATTTGGGGAAAAACTGTTTTTT CASSEFGEKLFF
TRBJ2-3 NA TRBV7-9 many TGTGCCAGCAGCGCACCCCCGGGACTCCTCACAGATACGCAGTATTTT CASSAPPGLLTDTQYF
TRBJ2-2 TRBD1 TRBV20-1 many TGCAGTGCTAGACCCGACAGGGACACCGGGGAGCTGTTTTTT CSARPDRDTGELFF
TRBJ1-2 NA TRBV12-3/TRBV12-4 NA TGTGCCAGCAGTTTCAGGGTTCTGAGCGGCTACACCTTC CASSFRVLSGYTF
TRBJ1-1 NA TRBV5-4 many TGTGCCAGCAGCTTGGGCCCTTTACAGGGACCTAGCGCTGAAGCTTTCTTT CASSLGPLQGPSAEAFF
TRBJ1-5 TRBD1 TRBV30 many TGTGCCTGGGCCGGGACAGACAATCAGCCCCAGCATTTT CAWAGTDNQPQHF
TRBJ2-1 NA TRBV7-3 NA TGTGCCAGCAGCTCCTGGACAGCCCCCTACAATGAGCAGTTCTTC CASSSWTAPYNEQFF
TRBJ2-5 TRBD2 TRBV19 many TGTGCCAGTAGTCCCGCAGCGGGGGGTCAAGAGACCCAGTACTTC CASSPAAGGQETQYF
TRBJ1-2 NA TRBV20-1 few TGCAGTGCAGGTTCTGCAGGGAGGTACAGCTACACCTTC CSAGSAGRYSYTF
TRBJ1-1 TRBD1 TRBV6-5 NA TGTGCCAGCAGTTACTTACCGGACAGGTGGGGCCTGAACACTGAAGCTTTCTTT CASSYLPDRWGLNTEAFF
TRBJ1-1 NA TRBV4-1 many TGCGCCAGCAGCCAAGTAGGGCTAGCTGAAGCTTTCTTT CASSQVGLAEAFF
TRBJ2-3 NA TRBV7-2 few TGTGCCAGCAGCCCGATCGAGTACGGAGATACGCAGTATTTT CASSPIEYGDTQYF
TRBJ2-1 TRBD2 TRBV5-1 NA TGCGCCAGCAGCCCAGTTCCTAGCGGGGGGAATGAGCAGTTCTTC CASSPVPSGGNEQFF
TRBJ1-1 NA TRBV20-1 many TGCAGTGCTAGATTCGGGTCAGGGCCCACTGAAGCTTTCTTT CSARFGSGPTEAFF
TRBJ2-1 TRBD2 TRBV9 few TGTGCCAGCAGCTCGCGGACTAGCGGGGCCTACAATGAGCAGTTCTTC CASSSRTSGAYNEQFF
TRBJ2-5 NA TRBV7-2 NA TGTGCCAGCAGCTTTTCGACCTATACGCAAGAGACCCAGTACTTC CASSFSTYTQETQYF
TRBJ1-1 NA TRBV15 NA TGTGCCACCAGCAGAGATGTCTTAACTGAAGCTTTCTTT CATSRDVLTEAFF
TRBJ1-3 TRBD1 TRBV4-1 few TGCGCCAGCAGCCAACACAGGGGTACCGCTGGAAACACCATATATTTT CASSQHRGTAGNTIYF
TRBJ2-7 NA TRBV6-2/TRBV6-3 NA TGTGCCAGCACACACCCCCCCCACCGGCAGGCGAATTACGAGCAGTACTTC CASTHPPHRQANYEQYF
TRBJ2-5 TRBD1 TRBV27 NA TGTGCCAGCAGTTCACGGGGACAGGGTTTAGAGACCCAGTACTTC CASSSRGQGLETQYF
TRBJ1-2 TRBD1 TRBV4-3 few TGCGCCAGCAGCCGGACAGGGGGCAGCTACTATGGCTACACCTTC CASSRTGGSYYGYTF
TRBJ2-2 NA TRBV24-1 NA TGTGCCTCCAGCGCTAGTCGAGTAAACACCGGGGAGCTGTTTTTT CASSASRVNTGELFF
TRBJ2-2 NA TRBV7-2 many TGTGCCAGCAGCTTATCGGGGGTCGCTGGCACCGGGGAGCTGTTTTTT CASSLSGVAGTGELFF
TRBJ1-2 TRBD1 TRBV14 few TGTGCCAGCAGCCAAGTTGAATGGGACAGCTTCTATGGCTACACCTTC CASSQVEWDSFYGYTF
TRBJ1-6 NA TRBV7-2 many TGTGCCAGCAGCTTTGGGCAGTATAATTCACCCCTCCACTTT CASSFGQYNSPLHF
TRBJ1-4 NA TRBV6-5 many TGTGCCAGCAGTTACTCGGCCGAAACTAATGAAAAACTGTTTTTT CASSYSAETNEKLFF
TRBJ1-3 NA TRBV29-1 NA TGCAGCGTTGAGACCCAAGGGGGCTCTGGAAACACCATATATTTT CSVETQGGSGNTIYF
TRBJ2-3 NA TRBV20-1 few TGCAGTGCTAGAGTGTTAGACGGCACAGATACGCAGTATTTT CSARVLDGTDTQYF
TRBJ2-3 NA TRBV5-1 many TGCGCCAGCAGCTTGGCCGCGGCAGGGTGGACAGATACGCAGTATTTT CASSLAAAGWTDTQYF
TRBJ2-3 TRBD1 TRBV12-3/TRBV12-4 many TGTGCCAGCTCGACACAGGGGACCCTCACAGATACGCAGTATTTT CASSTQGTLTDTQYF
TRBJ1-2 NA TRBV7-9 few TGTGCCAGCAGCTTATCCGAGGGCCCACTTGGCTACACCTTC CASSLSEGPLGYTF
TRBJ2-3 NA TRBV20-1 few TGCAGTGCCCCACTAGCTCAAAGGGATACGCAGTATTTT CSAPLAQRDTQYF